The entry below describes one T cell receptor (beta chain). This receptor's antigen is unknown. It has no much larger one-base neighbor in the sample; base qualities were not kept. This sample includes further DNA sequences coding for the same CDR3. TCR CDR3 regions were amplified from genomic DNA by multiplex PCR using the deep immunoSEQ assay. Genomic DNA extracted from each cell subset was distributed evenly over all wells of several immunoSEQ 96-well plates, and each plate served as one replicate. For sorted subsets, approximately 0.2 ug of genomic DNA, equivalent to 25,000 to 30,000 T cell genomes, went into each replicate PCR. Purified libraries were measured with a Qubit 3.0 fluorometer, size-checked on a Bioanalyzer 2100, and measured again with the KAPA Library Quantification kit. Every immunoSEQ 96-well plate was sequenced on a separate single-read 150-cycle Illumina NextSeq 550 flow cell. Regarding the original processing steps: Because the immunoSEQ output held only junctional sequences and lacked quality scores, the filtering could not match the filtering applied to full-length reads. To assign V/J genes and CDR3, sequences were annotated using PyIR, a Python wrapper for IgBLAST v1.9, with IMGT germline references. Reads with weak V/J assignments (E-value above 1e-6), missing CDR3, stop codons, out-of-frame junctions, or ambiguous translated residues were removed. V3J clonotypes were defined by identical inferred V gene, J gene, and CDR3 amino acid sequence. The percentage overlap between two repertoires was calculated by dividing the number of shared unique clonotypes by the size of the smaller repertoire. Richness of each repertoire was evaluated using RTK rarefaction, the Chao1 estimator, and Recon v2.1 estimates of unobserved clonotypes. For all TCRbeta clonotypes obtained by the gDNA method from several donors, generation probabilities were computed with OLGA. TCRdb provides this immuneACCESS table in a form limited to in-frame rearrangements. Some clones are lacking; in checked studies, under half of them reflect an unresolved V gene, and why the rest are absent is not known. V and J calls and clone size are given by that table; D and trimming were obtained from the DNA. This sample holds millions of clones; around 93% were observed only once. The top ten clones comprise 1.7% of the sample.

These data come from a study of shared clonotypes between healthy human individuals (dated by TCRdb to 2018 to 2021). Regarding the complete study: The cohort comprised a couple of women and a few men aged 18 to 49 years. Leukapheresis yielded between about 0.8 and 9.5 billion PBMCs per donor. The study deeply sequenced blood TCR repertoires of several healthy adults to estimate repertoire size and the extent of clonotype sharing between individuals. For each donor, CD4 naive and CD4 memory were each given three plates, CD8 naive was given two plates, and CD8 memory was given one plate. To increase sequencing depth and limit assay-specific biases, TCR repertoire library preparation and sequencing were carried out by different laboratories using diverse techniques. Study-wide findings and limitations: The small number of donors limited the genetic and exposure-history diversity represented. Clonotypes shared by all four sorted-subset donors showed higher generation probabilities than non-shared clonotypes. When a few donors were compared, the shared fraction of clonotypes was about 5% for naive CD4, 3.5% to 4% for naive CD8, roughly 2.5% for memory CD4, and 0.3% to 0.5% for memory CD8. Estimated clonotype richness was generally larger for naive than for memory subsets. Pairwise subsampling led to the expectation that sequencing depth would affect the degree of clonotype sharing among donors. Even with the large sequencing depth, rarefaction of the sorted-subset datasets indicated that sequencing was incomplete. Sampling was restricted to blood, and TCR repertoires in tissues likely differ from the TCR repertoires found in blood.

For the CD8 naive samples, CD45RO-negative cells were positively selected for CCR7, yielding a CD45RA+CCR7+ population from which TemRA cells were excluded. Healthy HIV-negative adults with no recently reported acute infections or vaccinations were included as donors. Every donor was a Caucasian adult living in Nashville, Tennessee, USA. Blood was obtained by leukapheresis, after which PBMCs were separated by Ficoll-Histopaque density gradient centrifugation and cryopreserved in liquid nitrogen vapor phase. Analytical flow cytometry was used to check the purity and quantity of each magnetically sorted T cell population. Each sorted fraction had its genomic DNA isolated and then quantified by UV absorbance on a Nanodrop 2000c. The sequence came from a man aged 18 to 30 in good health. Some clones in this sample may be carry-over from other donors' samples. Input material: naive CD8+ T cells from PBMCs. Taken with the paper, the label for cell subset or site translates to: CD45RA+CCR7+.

The CDR3 loop reads CASSVTGTTNEKLFF. The nucleotide sequence reads as follows: TGTGCCAGCAGCGTCACAGGGACGACTAATGAAAAACTGTTTTTT. The chain links TRBV9 with TRBJ1-4; matching of 6 bases hints at TRBD1 as the D gene. The CDR3 goes from the cysteine to the phenylalanine over 15 residues. The DNA shown is the 45-base CDR3, in frame from base 1. The germline V gene gives CDR1 as SGDLS and CDR2 as YYNGEE. V is pared back by 2 bases and J by 2 bases, with 10 bases lying between the germline termini.